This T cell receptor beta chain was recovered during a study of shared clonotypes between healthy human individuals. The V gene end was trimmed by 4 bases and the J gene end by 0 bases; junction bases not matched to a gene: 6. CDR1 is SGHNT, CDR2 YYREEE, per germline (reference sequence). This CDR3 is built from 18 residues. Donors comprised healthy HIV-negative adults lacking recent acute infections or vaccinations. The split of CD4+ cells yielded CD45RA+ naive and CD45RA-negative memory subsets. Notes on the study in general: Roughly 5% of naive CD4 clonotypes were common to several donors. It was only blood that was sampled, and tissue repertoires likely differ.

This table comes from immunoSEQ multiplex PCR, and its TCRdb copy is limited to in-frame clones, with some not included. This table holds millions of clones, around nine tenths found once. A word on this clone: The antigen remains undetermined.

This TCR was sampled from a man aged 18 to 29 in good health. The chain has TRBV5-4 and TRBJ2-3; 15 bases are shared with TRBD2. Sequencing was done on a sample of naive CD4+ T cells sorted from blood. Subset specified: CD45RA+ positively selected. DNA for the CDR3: TGTGCCAGCAGCAGGACTAGCGGGAGGGCCCCTAGCACAGATACGCAGTATTTT. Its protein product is CASSRTSGRAPSTDTQYF.